A selection of T cell receptor beta chains follows, all from one sample in a study of blood T cells in healthy people across ages. Each CDR3 protein is one row after TCRdb ran MiXCR on the 5' RACE reads. The data show 1.2 million to 1.5 million distinct CDR3 sequences, approximately 59% seen once. Sequenced input: blood. These receptors were taken from a young man in good health. CDR3s include the opening cysteine and the closing phenylalanine or tryptophan. D genes are given only for firm matches. Only some rows state a clone size, as once, few, many or a class for expanded clones.

J gene,clone size,V gene,D gene,CDR3 DNA,CDR3 protein
TRBJ2-1,once,TRBV6-6,TRBD2,TGTGCCAGCAGTTACTCGACCAACGGGAGGGCCAGGGATGAGCAGTTCTTC,CASSYSTNGRARDEQFF
TRBJ2-7,few,TRBV14,-,TGTGCCAGCAGCCAACTGCGGAGAATACAGTACTTC,CASSQLRRIQYF
TRBJ2-7,-,TRBV20-1,-,TGCAGTGCTAGGGAGATTGCGGGGCCAACCTACGAGCAGTACTTC,CSAREIAGPTYEQYF
TRBJ2-7,-,TRBV6-2/TRBV6-3,TRBD1,TGTGCCAGCAGTTACCACACAACCTCCTGGACAGGGTTTAGCTCCTACGAGCAGTACTTC,CASSYHTTSWTGFSSYEQYF
TRBJ1-2,-,TRBV27,-,TGTGCCAGCAGCATGACAGCAGACTATGGCTACACCTTC,CASSMTADYGYTF
TRBJ2-6,-,TRBV2,-,TGTGCCAGCGGCCTGACTAGACACTCTGGGGCCAACGTCCTGACTTTC,CASGLTRHSGANVLTF
TRBJ2-7,-,TRBV4-2,TRBD2,TGTGCCAGCAGCCCCTTTAGCGGGAGGGCCAGGACCCACGAGCAGTACTTC,CASSPFSGRARTHEQYF
TRBJ1-1,-,TRBV7-8,TRBD1,TGTGCCAGCAGCCGCGGGACAGGGAACACTGAAGCTTTCTTT,CASSRGTGNTEAFF
TRBJ2-5,-,TRBV29-1,-,TGCAGCGTCCCCGACCCAGAGACCCAGTACTTC,CSVPDPETQYF
TRBJ1-6,-,TRBV27,-,TGTGCCAGCAGCCCCAGCGTAATAAATTCACCCCTCCACTTT,CASSPSVINSPLHF